The rows below give T cell receptor beta chains drawn from one sample of a study of cytomegalovirus exposure and HLA in healthy donors. Here immunoSEQ multiplex PCR was the method, and the copy in TCRdb shows in-frame clones only, minus some. Of approximately 170,000 clones listed, 85% were seen once; the top ten hold 1%. Sequencing input: PBMCs. The receptor source for this set is a boy aged 2 to 10 in good health and CMV-seronegative. Each CDR3 is given with its conserved first and last residue. Each record gives: D gene, V gene, J gene, clone size, CDR3 DNA, CDR3 protein. A D gene is named only where the DNA matches it firmly. Clone size is given for some rows only: seen once, a few or many times, or a class if the clone is expanded.

>TRBD2|TRBV4-1|TRBJ2-7|NA
TGCGCCAGCAGCCAAGATCCAGCGGGAGAGGGTGAGCAGTACTTC
CASSQDPAGEGEQYF
>NA|TRBV25-1|TRBJ1-2|NA
TGTGCCAGCAGTGAATTGGGCAGGGGCTATGGCTACACCTTC
CASSELGRGYGYTF
>NA|TRBV5-1|TRBJ2-1|NA
TGCGCCAGCAGCCCGGGAGAGGGTCCAAGCTCCTACAATGAGCAGTTCTTC
CASSPGEGPSSYNEQFF
>NA|TRBV6-5|TRBJ2-3|NA
TGTGCCAGCAGTTATAGGGGGGGGGCTAGCACAGATACGCAGTATTTT
CASSYRGGASTDTQYF
>TRBD1|TRBV6-5|TRBJ2-3|NA
TGTGCCAGCAGTCCGGACAGGGACACAGATACGCAGTATTTT
CASSPDRDTDTQYF
>TRBD1|TRBV29-1|TRBJ1-4|NA
TGCAGCGTTGAAGCAGGGACAGGGGGAATTGAAAAACTGTTTTTT
CSVEAGTGGIEKLFF
>NA|TRBV30|TRBJ1-1|few
TGTGCCTGGAGTGTCGCAGGACTAATGAACACTGAAGCTTTCTTT
CAWSVAGLMNTEAFF
>TRBD1|TRBV7-9|TRBJ1-2|NA
TGTGCCAGCAGCCCAGTTGGGGGACAGGGGGCGAATGGCTACACCTTC
CASSPVGGQGANGYTF
>NA|TRBV28|TRBJ2-5|NA
TGTGCCAGCAGTTTTCCTAGCGATGGAGAGACCCAGTACTTC
CASSFPSDGETQYF
>NA|TRBV5-6|TRBJ2-7|NA
TGTGCCAGCAGACAGCAGCTCTACGAGCAGTACTTC
CASRQQLYEQYF
>NA|TRBV5-8|TRBJ1-5|NA
TGTGCCAGCAGCTCCCCTCCGGGGGATCAGCCCCAGCATTTT
CASSSPPGDQPQHF
>NA|TRBV4-3|TRBJ2-4|NA
TGCGCCAGCAGCCAAGGGGAATCAGGGGTGTATCCCAAAAACATTCAGTACTTC
CASSQGESGVYPKNIQYF
>TRBD1|TRBV7-9|TRBJ2-4|NA
TGTGCCAGCAGCTTACACAGGGGTCTCGTGAAAAACATTCAGTACTTC
CASSLHRGLVKNIQYF
>NA|TRBV28|TRBJ2-5|NA
TGTGCCAGCACCCCTGGGGAAGACAGACGGGAGACCCAGTACTTC
CASTPGEDRRETQYF
>NA|TRBV5-4|TRBJ1-2|few
TGTGCCAGCAGCTTGGGCCGGAACTATGGCTACACCTTC
CASSLGRNYGYTF
>TRBD2|TRBV5-1|TRBJ2-2|NA
TGCGCCAGCAGCTGGGGGCCGGGGGGGACCGGGGAGCTGTTTTTT
CASSWGPGGTGELFF
>TRBD2|TRBV15|TRBJ2-3|NA
TGTGCCACCAGCCGGGGAGGGCAGGGTTTTGCAGATACGCAGTATTTT
CATSRGGQGFADTQYF
>NA|TRBV7-8|TRBJ2-1|NA
TGTGCCAGCAGCTTAAGCTCGTCGTACAATGAGCAGTTCTTC
CASSLSSSYNEQFF
>TRBD1|TRBV4-2|TRBJ2-2|NA
TGTGCCACCACGGACAGGGACACCGGGGAGCTGTTTTTT
CATTDRDTGELFF
>TRBD1|TRBV7-9|TRBJ2-7|NA
TGTGCCAGCAGCTCAAACGGACAGGGGGCCTACGAGCAGTACTTC
CASSSNGQGAYEQYF
>NA|TRBV28|TRBJ1-4|NA
TGTGCCAGCAGTCCATCCCTCAGACAGGTTTTTGAAAAACTGTTTTTT
CASSPSLRQVFEKLFF
>TRBD2|TRBV28|TRBJ2-7|NA
TGTGCCAGCACTGCAGCTGCGGGAGGCCTCTACGAGCAGTACTTC
CASTAAAGGLYEQYF
>NA|TRBV6-1|TRBJ2-7|NA
TGTGCCAGCAGTGGTTGGGGAGCATACGAGCAGTACTTC
CASSGWGAYEQYF
>TRBD2|TRBV6-6|TRBJ2-1|NA
TGTGCCAGCAGTTACGGGAGACTAGCGGGAAATGAGCAGTTCTTC
CASSYGRLAGNEQFF
>TRBD2|TRBV6-1|TRBJ2-7|NA
TGTGCCAGCAGCCGACTAGCGGGAGGCGAGCAGTACTTC
CASSRLAGGEQYF
>NA|TRBV28|TRBJ2-2|NA
TGTGCCAGCAGTCCGGACAGTCCCGACGAATTTAGGGGCCCCGGGGAGCTGTTTTTT
CASSPDSPDEFRGPGELFF
>TRBD1|TRBV4-2|TRBJ2-4|NA
TGTGCCAGCAGCCAAAGACAGGGTGAAAACATTCAGTACTTC
CASSQRQGENIQYF
>TRBD2|TRBV7-9|TRBJ2-6|NA
TGTGCCAGCAGCCCCCGGACTAGCGGAAACTCTGGGGCCAACGTCCTGACTTTC
CASSPRTSGNSGANVLTF
>NA|TRBV30|TRBJ1-1|few
TGTGCCTGGGGAATAGGGGGGGGCCCGTTGGCCGCTTTCTTT
CAWGIGGGPLAAFF
>NA|TRBV7-7|TRBJ2-2|once
TGTGCTAGCAGCCCTGGGCTAGGGGACACCGGGGAGCTGTTTTTT
CASSPGLGDTGELFF
>NA|TRBV30|TRBJ1-1|NA
TGTGCCTGGAGTGTACATAAGAACACTGAAGCTTTCTTT
CAWSVHKNTEAFF
>NA|TRBV6-5|TRBJ1-1|NA
TGTGCCAGCAGCCCGAACATTAACACTGAAGCTTTCTTT
CASSPNINTEAFF
>TRBD1|TRBV6-6|TRBJ2-7|NA
TGTGCCAGCAGGGAAACCAGGGGGCAAAAGATGGACGAGCAGTACTTC
CASRETRGQKMDEQYF
>NA|TRBV30|TRBJ2-2|NA
TGTGCCTGGAGTGTACTACAGGGTAACACCGGGGAGCTGTTTTTT
CAWSVLQGNTGELFF
>NA|TRBV6-5|TRBJ1-1|NA
TGTGCCAGCAGTTACTCTATGCGGGGCGACACTGAAGCTTTCTTT
CASSYSMRGDTEAFF
>NA|TRBV6-6|TRBJ1-2|NA
TGTGCCAGCAAACGGGGGGCGGGTGGCTACACCTTC
CASKRGAGGYTF
>TRBD2|TRBV28|TRBJ2-7|NA
TGTGCCAGCAGCCGAACTAGCGGGAGGCCCCCCTACGAGCAGTACTTC
CASSRTSGRPPYEQYF